In this sample, the clone carrying this T cell receptor beta chain turned up a few times. Its target is unknown. Each CDR3 protein is one row after TCRdb ran MiXCR on the reads. The top ten hold around 13% of the sample, which has around 770,000 distinct CDR3 sequences, 25% to 35% seen once. This CDR3 comprises 15 residues. V gave up 5 bases and J gave up 1 base, with 12 bases separating them. The V gene's germline CDR1 is SGHTA and CDR2 FQGTGA. The sample originates from a study of T cell repertoires in cytomegalovirus infection. On the study more broadly: Epitope selection comprised recently identified HLA-C-restricted CMV epitopes and well-studied HLA-B-restricted CMV epitopes. TCR beta signatures that were public indicated CMV infection and matching HLA type.

The study, taken as a whole, reports: Within the response measured ex vivo, HLA-C-restricted CMV-specific TCR beta clonotypes were dominant.

The source material was cultured CD8+ T cells from PBMCs, sampled from culture after CMV antigen stimulation. V gene TRBV7-3 combines with J gene TRBJ1-5, with D possibly TRBD1 on 5 matching bases. The origin of this receptor is a human donor in good health (CMV status not recorded). Some clones in this sample may be carry-over from other donors' samples. The CDR3 bases are TGTGCCAGCAGCCAGTCTGGGGGGAGCAATCAGCCCCAGCATTTT. It encodes CASSQSGGSNQPQHF.